A selection of T cell receptor beta chains follows, all from one sample in a study of somatic mutations in cytotoxic T cells in rheumatoid arthritis. Method: immunoSEQ multiplex PCR; TCRdb's copy keeps in-frame clones and lacks some. The table has more than 2,500 clones, 83% seen once; the top ten hold about 13%. The sample taken for sequencing was CD8+ T cells sorted from blood. All receptors come from a woman aged 45-65 years with rheumatoid arthritis. Each CDR3 is given with its conserved first and last residue. Fields, in order: J gene, V gene, CDR3 length, clone size, D gene, CDR3 protein, CDR3 DNA. The D gene is left open where the match is weak. Only part of the rows carry a size: once, few, many, or a class if the clone is expanded.

TRBJ1-4	TRBV2	15	-	-	CASTWGEAANEKLFF	TGTGCCAGCACCTGGGGGGAAGCAGCTAATGAAAAACTGTTTTTT
TRBJ2-1	TRBV2	12	-	-	CASSNLGDEQFF	TGTGCCAGCAGTAACTTAGGGGATGAGCAGTTCTTC
TRBJ2-7	TRBV6-5	16	-	-	CASSWEGWTGSYEQYF	TGTGCCAGCAGTTGGGAGGGGTGGACAGGGTCCTACGAGCAGTACTTC
TRBJ2-3	TRBV19	14	-	TRBD2	CASREAGAVDTQYF	TGTGCCAGTAGGGAGGCGGGAGCAGTAGATACGCAGTATTTT
TRBJ1-1	TRBV2	12	few	-	CASSDEGSEAFF	TGTGCCAGCAGTGACGAGGGTTCTGAAGCTTTCTTT
TRBJ1-5	TRBV2	17	-	TRBD1	CASSEVGTAYSNQPQHF	TGTGCCAGCAGTGAAGTTGGGACAGCTTATAGCAATCAGCCCCAGCATTTT
TRBJ2-1	TRBV15	14	few	TRBD2	CATSRGTSANEQFF	TGTGCCACCAGCAGAGGAACTAGCGCTAATGAGCAGTTCTTC
TRBJ2-3	TRBV2	15	-	TRBD2	CASSRTSGSSDTQYF	TGTGCCAGCAGTCGCACCAGCGGGAGCTCAGATACGCAGTATTTT
TRBJ2-2	TRBV27	17	-	TRBD1	CASSSHATGGLTGELFF	TGTGCCAGCAGTTCACATGCGACAGGGGGCCTCACCGGGGAGCTGTTTTTT
TRBJ2-3	TRBV15	13	-	TRBD2	CATKREWTDTQYF	TGTGCCACAAAGCGGGAATGGACAGATACGCAGTATTTT
TRBJ2-1	TRBV27	16	-	TRBD2	CANPEGGRGAINEQFF	TGTGCCAACCCCGAGGGGGGGCGGGGGGCGATCAATGAGCAGTTCTTC
TRBJ1-4	TRBV7-9	12	-	TRBD1	CASSFQGVELFF	TGTGCCAGCAGCTTTCAGGGGGTGGAACTGTTTTTT
TRBJ1-2	TRBV7-9	15	-	TRBD1	CASSLAAGGYYGYTF	TGTGCCAGCAGCTTAGCGGCAGGGGGTTACTATGGCTACACCTTC
TRBJ2-6	TRBV29-1	15	-	TRBD2	CSVTLGGGGANVLTF	TGCAGCGTCACCCTCGGGGGGGGTGGGGCCAACGTCCTGACTTTC
TRBJ2-5	TRBV13	14	-	-	CASSAWTDQETQYF	TGTGCCAGCAGCGCCTGGACTGATCAAGAGACCCAGTACTTC
TRBJ1-1	TRBV27	14	-	TRBD1	CASTPGGAGTEAFF	TGTGCCAGCACCCCAGGGGGCGCAGGCACTGAAGCTTTCTTT
TRBJ2-7	TRBV28	16	-	-	CASSPVPRGSIYEQYF	TGTGCCAGCAGTCCTGTGCCTAGGGGGAGCATCTACGAGCAGTACTTC
TRBJ1-1	TRBV2	15	-	-	CASYWEGGPNTEAFF	TGTGCCTCATACTGGGAGGGGGGCCCGAACACTGAAGCTTTCTTT
TRBJ2-1	TRBV28	14	few	-	CASKAEGSYNEQFF	TGTGCCAGCAAGGCGGAGGGTTCCTACAATGAGCAGTTCTTC
TRBJ2-7	TRBV29-1	14	-	TRBD1	CSVELTGSSYEQYF	TGCAGCGTTGAATTGACAGGGAGCTCCTACGAGCAGTACTTC
TRBJ2-4	TRBV11-2	16	-	TRBD2	CASSFERESAKNIQYF	TGTGCCAGCAGCTTCGAGCGGGAGTCCGCCAAAAACATTCAGTACTTC
TRBJ2-1	TRBV16	15	-	TRBD1	CASSSRTGIYNEQFF	TGTGCCAGCAGCAGTAGGACAGGGATATACAATGAGCAGTTCTTC
TRBJ2-5	TRBV28	17	-	-	CASSSLSTTGYQETQYF	TGTGCCAGCAGTTCTCTCTCCACGACAGGCTACCAAGAGACCCAGTACTTC
TRBJ2-1	TRBV7-9	16	-	TRBD2	CASSLVSRTSGNEQFF	TGTGCCAGCAGCTTAGTTTCCCGGACTAGCGGCAATGAGCAGTTCTTC
TRBJ1-5	TRBV19	13	-	-	CASLNGGNQPQHF	TGTGCCAGTCTTAACGGGGGGAATCAGCCCCAGCATTTT
TRBJ2-1	TRBV28	16	-	TRBD1	CASRTDRVHRYNEQFF	TGTGCCAGCAGGACAGACAGGGTCCATAGGTACAATGAGCAGTTCTTC
TRBJ1-3	TRBV29-1	14	-	TRBD1	CSVTDRSSGNTIYF	TGCAGCGTTACGGACAGGTCTTCTGGAAACACCATATATTTT
TRBJ2-1	TRBV10-1	17	large	TRBD2	CASSELEGTSGENEQFF	TGCGCCAGCAGTGAGCTGGAAGGGACTAGCGGGGAGAATGAGCAGTTCTTC
TRBJ2-1	TRBV5-1	15	-	TRBD2	CASSRRLAGGDEQFF	TGCGCCAGCAGCCGTCGACTAGCGGGAGGGGATGAGCAGTTCTTC
TRBJ2-3	TRBV6-1	17	-	-	CASSEVIWGRGTDTQYF	TGTGCCAGCAGTGAAGTAATATGGGGCAGGGGAACAGATACGCAGTATTTT
TRBJ2-3	TRBV28	15	-	TRBD2	CASVSAGGAPDTQYF	TGTGCCAGCGTCTCCGCGGGGGGGGCCCCAGATACGCAGTATTTT
TRBJ1-1	TRBV6-5	14	-	-	CASSYEASDTEAFF	TGTGCCAGCAGTTATGAGGCTTCGGACACTGAAGCTTTCTTT
TRBJ2-1	TRBV19	16	-	-	CASSISGMSSYNEQFF	TGTGCCAGTAGTATAAGCGGTATGAGCTCCTACAATGAGCAGTTCTTC
TRBJ2-7	TRBV29-1	14	-	-	CSVVSGGEYYEQYF	TGCAGCGTTGTATCCGGGGGAGAATACTACGAGCAGTACTTC
TRBJ2-1	TRBV6-5	14	-	-	CASSYGAGVGEQFF	TGTGCCAGCAGTTATGGGGCAGGGGTTGGTGAGCAGTTCTTC
TRBJ2-7	TRBV18	14	-	TRBD1	CASSPGTGSYEQYF	TGTGCCAGCTCCCCCGGGACAGGGAGCTACGAGCAGTACTTC
TRBJ2-3	TRBV7-4	17	few	-	CASSLAGGRYTTDTQYF	TGTGCCAGCAGCTTAGCAGGAGGGCGGTACACCACAGATACGCAGTATTTT
TRBJ1-6	TRBV27	15	-	TRBD1	CASSSRDSSNSPLHF	TGTGCCAGCAGTTCCCGGGACAGCAGTAATTCACCCCTCCACTTT